This TCR beta chain was documented in a study of cytomegalovirus exposure and HLA in healthy donors. This CDR3 has 14 residues. Germline assignment: CDR1 MNHEY and CDR2 SVGAGI. Trimming took 4 bases from V and 2 from J, leaving 12 bases between them. Only in-frame clones appear in the TCRdb table, and some are missing; sequencing was by immunoSEQ multiplex PCR. The repertoire holds 120,000 to 150,000 clones, with 87% as singletons. The sequence derives from a man younger than 35 in good health and CMV-seropositive. What was sequenced was PBMCs. The chain is built from TRBV6-5 and TRBJ2-7; D ambiguous. The CDR3 DNA sequence: TGTGCCAGCAGTTCTCCACACGCCCCCTACGAGCAGTACTTC. This encodes CASSSPHAPYEQYF.